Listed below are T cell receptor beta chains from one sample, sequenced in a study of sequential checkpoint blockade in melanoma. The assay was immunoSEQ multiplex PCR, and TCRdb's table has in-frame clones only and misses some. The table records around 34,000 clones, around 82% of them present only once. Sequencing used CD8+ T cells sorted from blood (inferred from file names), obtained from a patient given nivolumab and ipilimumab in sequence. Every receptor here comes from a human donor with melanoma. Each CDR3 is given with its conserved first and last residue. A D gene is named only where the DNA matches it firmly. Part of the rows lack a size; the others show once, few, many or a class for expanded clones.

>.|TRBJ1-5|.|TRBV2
CASRQERNQPQHF
TGTGCCAGCAGACAAGAACGCAATCAGCCCCAGCATTTT
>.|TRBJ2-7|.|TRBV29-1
CSVEEGFDRSYEQYF
TGCAGCGTTGAAGAAGGGTTTGACAGGAGCTACGAGCAGTACTTC
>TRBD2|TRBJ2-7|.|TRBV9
CASSVAGESYEQYF
TGTGCCAGCAGCGTGGCGGGAGAGTCCTACGAGCAGTACTTC
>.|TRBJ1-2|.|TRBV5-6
CASSLGTVAHYGYTF
TGTGCCAGCAGCTTGGGGACAGTAGCCCACTATGGCTACACCTTC
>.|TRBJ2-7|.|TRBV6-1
CATSPGYEQYF
TGTGCCACTTCCCCGGGGTACGAGCAGTACTTC
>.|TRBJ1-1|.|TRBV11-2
CASSLGDKGAFF
TGTGCCAGCAGCCTCGGGGACAAGGGAGCTTTCTTT
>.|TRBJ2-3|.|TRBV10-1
CASSPRQSLDTQYF
TGCGCCAGCAGCCCTAGACAGTCCCTAGATACGCAGTATTTT
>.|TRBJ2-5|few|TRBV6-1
CASSEEGRAKTQYF
TGTGCCAGCAGTGAAGAGGGCAGGGCGAAGACCCAGTACTTC
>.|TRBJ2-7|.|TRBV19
CASTADRETYEQYF
TGTGCCAGTACCGCGGACAGAGAAACCTACGAGCAGTACTTC
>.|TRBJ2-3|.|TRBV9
CASSYLGRDTQYF
TGTGCCAGCAGCTACCTTGGGCGAGATACGCAGTATTTT
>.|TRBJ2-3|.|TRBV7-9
CASSLSGNTDTQYF
TGTGCCAGCAGCTTAAGCGGCAACACAGATACGCAGTATTTT
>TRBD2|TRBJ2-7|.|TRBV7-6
CASSFASGNGYEQYF
TGTGCCAGCAGCTTCGCCAGCGGGAACGGGTACGAGCAGTACTTC
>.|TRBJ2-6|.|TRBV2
CASIERLSGANVLTF
TGTGCCAGCATAGAGCGGCTTTCAGGGGCCAACGTCCTGACTTTC
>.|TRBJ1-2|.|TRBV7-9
CASSPAGRTKVGYTF
TGTGCCAGCAGCCCAGCGGGCAGAACGAAGGTTGGCTACACCTTC
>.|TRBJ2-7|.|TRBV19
CASSLTHGYEQYF
TGTGCCAGCTCACTAACTCATGGCTACGAGCAGTACTTC
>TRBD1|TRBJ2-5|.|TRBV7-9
CASTGQGAIYRETQYF
TGTGCCAGCACAGGACAGGGGGCGATTTATCGAGAGACCCAGTACTTC
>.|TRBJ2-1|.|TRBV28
CASRLPGYNEQFF
TGTGCCAGCCGGCTCCCGGGATACAATGAGCAGTTCTTC